The T cell receptor beta chain described here comes from a study of CDR3 diversity in severe acne. MiXCR, run by TCRdb on the PCR reads, gives a single entry per CDR3 protein. The sample holds roughly 81,000 distinct CDR3 sequences, about half seen once. V was trimmed by 4 bases and J by 0 bases, leaving 8 bases between them. Germline V gene data show CDR1 as SQVTM and CDR2 as ANQGSEA. The CDR3 length is 13 residues. The chain combines TRBV29-1 with TRBJ2-3, with D perhaps matching TRBD1 or TRBD2 (5 bases each). The TCR was taken from a male donor in good health, serving as a control. Sequenced: blood. CDR3 sequence: CSVGGGSTDTQYF. In DNA, the CDR3 is TGCAGCGTTGGGGGCGGGAGCACAGATACGCAGTATTTT.